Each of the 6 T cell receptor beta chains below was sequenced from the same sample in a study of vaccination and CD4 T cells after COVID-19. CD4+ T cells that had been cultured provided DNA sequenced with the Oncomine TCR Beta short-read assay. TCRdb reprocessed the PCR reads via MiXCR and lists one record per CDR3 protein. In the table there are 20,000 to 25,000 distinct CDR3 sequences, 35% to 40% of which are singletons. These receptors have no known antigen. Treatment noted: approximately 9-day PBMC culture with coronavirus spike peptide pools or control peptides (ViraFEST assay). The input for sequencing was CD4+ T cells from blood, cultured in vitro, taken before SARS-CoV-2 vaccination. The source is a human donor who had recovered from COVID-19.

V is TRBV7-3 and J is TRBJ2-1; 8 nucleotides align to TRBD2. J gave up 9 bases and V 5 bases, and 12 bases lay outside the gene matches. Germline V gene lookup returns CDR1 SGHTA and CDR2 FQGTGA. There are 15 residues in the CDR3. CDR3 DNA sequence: TGTGCCAGCAGCACGGGAGGGGGTCCTGGGGGTGAGCAGTTCTTC. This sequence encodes CASSTGGGPGGEQFF.

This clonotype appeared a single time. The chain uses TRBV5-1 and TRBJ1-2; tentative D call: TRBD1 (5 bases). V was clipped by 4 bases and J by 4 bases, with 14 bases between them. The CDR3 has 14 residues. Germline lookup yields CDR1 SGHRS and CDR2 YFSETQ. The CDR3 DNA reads TGCGCCAGCAGCCTCGGGGACGGCCCCTATGGCTACACCTTC. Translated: CASSLGDGPYGYTF.

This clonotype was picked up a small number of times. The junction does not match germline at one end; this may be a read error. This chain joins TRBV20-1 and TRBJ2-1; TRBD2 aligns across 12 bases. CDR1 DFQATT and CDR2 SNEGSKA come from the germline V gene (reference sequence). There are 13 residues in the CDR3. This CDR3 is CSPSGRAGNEQFF. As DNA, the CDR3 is TGCAGTCCTAGCGGGAGGGCTGGAAATGAGCAGTTCTTC.

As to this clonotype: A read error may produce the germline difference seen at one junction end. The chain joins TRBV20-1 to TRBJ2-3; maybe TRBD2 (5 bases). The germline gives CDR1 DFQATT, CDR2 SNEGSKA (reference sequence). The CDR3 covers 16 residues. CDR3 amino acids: CSARDLTGPSTDSQYF. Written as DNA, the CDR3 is TGCAGTGCTAGAGATCTGACGGGCCCTAGCACAGATTCGCAGTATTTT.

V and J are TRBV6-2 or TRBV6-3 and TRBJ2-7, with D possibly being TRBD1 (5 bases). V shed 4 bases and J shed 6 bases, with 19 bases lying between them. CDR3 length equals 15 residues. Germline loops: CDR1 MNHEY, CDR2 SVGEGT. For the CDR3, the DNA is TGTGCCAGCAGTTGGGGTGACAGTGCTGTTGGCGAGCAGTACTTC. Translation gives CASSWGDSAVGEQYF.

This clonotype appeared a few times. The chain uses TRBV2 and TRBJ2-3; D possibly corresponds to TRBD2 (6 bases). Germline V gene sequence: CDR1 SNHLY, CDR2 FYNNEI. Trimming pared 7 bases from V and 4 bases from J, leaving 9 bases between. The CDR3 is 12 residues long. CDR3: CASTTGADTQYF. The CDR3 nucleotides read TGTGCCAGCACCACGGGGGCAGATACGCAGTATTTT.